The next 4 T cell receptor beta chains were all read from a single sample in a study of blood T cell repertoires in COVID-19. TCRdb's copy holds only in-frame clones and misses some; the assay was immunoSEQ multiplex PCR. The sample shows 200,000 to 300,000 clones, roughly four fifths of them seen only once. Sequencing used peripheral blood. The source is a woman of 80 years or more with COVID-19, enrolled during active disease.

CDR3 coding DNA: TGTGCCAGCAGCTTGATATTAGAGTACAATCGGGATGGCTACACCTTC. It is translated as CASSLILEYNRDGYTF. This rearrangement joins TRBV5-6 to TRBJ1-2, with D hard to call. V dropped 1 base and J dropped 6 bases, with 19 bases sitting between them. The germline gives CDR1 SGHDT, CDR2 YYEEEE. This CDR3 is built from 16 residues. Combining the CDR3 with reference TRBV5-6 and TRBJ1-2 gives the whole variable domain DAGVTQSPTHLIKTRGQQVTLRCSPKSGHDTVSWYQQALGQGPQFIFQYYEEEERQRGNFPDRFSGHQFPNYSSELNVNALLLGDSALYLCASSLILEYNRDGYTFGSGTRLTVV.

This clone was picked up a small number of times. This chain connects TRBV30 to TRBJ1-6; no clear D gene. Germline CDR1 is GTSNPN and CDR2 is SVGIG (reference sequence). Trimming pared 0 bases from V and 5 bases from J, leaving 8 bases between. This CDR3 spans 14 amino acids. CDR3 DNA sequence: TGTGCCTGGAGTGTCACAGAGAATAATTCACCCCTCCACTTT. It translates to CAWSVTENNSPLHF.

CDR3: CATSGGQGAKETQYF. For the CDR3, the DNA is TGTGCCACCAGTGGGGGACAGGGGGCTAAAGAGACCCAGTACTTC. V gene TRBV24-1 combines with J gene TRBJ2-5; 12 bases map to TRBD1. This CDR3 comprises 15 residues. Losses at the gene ends were 5 bases for V and 3 bases for J; bases not matched to a gene: 3. Germline CDR1 and CDR2: KGHDR and SFDVKD.

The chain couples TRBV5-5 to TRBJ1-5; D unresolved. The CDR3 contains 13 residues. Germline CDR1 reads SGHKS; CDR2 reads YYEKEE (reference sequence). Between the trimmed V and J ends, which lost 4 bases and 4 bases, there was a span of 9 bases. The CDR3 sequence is CASSRGPNQPQHF. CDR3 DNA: TGTGCCAGCAGCCGGGGTCCTAATCAGCCCCAGCATTTT.